This T cell receptor (beta chain) was sequenced in a study of T cell responses to AZD1222 COVID-19 vaccine. Study-wide points: Recipients of two AZD1222 doses showed rising Spike-specific TCR breadth and depth.

Of note for this clone: What it recognizes is unknown.

TCRdb's table, derived via immunoSEQ multiplex PCR, lists solely in-frame clones and lacks some. The table lists tens of thousands of clones, under 95% of them singletons, with 28% in the top ten. The sequenced sample was peripheral blood, obtained 28 days after the second AZD1222 dose. The clonotype comes from an adult who received the AZD1222 COVID-19 vaccine.

CDR3 loop: CASTQTGLRSQETQYF. The CDR3 nucleotides read TGTGCCAGCACCCAAACCGGGCTCAGGAGCCAAGAGACCCAGTACTTC. The chain couples TRBV27 to TRBJ2-5; D remains ambiguous. The germline V gene encodes CDR1 MNHEY and CDR2 SMNVEV (reference sequence). The V end was cut by 7 bases, the J end by 1 base, with 19 bases between. This CDR3 is built from 16 residues.